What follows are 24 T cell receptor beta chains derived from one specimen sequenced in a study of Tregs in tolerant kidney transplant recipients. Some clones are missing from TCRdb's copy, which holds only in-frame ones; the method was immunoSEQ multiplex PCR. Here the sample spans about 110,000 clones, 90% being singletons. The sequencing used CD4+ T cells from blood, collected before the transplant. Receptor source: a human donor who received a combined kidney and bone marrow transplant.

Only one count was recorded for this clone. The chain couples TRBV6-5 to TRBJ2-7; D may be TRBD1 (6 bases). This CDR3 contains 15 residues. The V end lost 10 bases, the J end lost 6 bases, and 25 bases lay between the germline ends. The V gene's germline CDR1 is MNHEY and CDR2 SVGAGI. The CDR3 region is CATLGVGLGGGEQYF. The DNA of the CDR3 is TGTGCCACCCTGGGGGTCGGGCTAGGGGGTGGCGAGCAGTACTTC.

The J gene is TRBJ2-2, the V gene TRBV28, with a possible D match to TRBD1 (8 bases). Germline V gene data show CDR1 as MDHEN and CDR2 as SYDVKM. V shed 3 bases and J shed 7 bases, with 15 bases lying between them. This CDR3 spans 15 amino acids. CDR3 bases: TGTGCCAGCAGTTTTTCGGACAGGGAGGGCGGGGAGCTGTTTTTT. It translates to CASSFSDREGGELFF.

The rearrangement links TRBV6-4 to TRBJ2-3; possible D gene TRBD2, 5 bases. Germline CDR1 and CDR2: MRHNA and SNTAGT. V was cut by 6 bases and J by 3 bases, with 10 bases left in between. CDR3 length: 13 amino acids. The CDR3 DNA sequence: TGTGCCAGCAGGGTTGAGGGAACAGATACGCAGTATTTT. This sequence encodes CASRVEGTDTQYF.

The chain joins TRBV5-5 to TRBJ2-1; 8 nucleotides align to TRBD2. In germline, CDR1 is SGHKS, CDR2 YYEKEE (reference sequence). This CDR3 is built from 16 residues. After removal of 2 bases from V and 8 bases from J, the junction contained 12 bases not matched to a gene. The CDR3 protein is CASSFLTAGGSDEQFF. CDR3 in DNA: TGTGCCAGCAGCTTCTTAACGGCGGGAGGTAGCGATGAGCAGTTCTTC. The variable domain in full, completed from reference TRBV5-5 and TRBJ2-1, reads DAGVTQSPTHLIKTRGQQVTLRCSPISGHKSVSWYQQVLGQGPQFIFQYYEKEERGRGNFPDRFSARQFPNYSSELNVNALLLGDSALYLCASSFLTAGGSDEQFFGPGTRLTVL.

In nucleotides, the CDR3 is TGTGCCATAATATGGGGGACAGGGATGTTTAACTATGGCTACACCTTC. Its translation is CAIIWGTGMFNYGYTF. The chain employs TRBV28 and TRBJ1-2; 9 bases are a match to TRBD1. Germline V gene sequence: CDR1 MDHEN, CDR2 SYDVKM. This CDR3 has 16 residues. V lost 10 bases, J lost 1 base, and 13 bases stayed unmatched.

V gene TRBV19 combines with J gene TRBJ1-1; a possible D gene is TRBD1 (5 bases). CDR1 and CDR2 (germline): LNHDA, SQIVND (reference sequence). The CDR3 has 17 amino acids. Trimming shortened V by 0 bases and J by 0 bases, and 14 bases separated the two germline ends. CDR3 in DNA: TGTGCCAGTAGTATAGATCTAAGGGGCGCGATGAACACTGAAGCTTTCTTT. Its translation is CASSIDLRGAMNTEAFF.

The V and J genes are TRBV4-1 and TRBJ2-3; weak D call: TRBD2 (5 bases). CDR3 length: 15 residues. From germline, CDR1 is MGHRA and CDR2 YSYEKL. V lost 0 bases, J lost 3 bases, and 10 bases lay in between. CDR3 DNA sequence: TGCGCCAGCAGCCAAGACGGGGATGGGACAGATACGCAGTATTTT. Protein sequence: CASSQDGDGTDTQYF.

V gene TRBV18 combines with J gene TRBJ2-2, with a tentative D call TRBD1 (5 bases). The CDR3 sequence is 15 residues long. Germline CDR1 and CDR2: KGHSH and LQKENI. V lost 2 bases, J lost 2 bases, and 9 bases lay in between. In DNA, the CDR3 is TGTGCCAGCTCACCAGACAGCCCCAACACCGGGGAGCTGTTTTTT. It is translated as CASSPDSPNTGELFF.

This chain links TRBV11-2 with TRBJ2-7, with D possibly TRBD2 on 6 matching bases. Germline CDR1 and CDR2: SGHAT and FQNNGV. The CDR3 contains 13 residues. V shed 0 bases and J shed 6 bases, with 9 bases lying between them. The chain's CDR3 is CASSLDGSGEQYF. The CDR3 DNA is TGTGCCAGCAGCTTAGACGGGAGTGGCGAGCAGTACTTC.

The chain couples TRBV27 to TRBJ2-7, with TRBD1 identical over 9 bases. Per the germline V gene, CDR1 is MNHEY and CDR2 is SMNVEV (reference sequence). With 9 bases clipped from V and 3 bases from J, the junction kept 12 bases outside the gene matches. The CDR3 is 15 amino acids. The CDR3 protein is CASRDRADLYYEQYF. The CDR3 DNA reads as TGTGCCAGTCGGGACAGGGCCGATTTGTACTACGAGCAGTACTTC.

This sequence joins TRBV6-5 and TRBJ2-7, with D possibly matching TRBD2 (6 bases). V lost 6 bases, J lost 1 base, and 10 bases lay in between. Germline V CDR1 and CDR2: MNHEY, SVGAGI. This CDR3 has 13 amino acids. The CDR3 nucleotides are TGTGCCAGCAGGTTCGGGGGATCCTACGAGCAGTACTTC. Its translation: CASRFGGSYEQYF.

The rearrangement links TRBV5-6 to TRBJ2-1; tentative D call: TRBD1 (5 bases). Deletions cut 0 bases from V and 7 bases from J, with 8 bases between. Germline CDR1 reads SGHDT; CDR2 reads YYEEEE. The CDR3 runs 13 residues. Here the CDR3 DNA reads TGTGCCAGCAGCTTGGAGGGGCTGAATGAGCAGTTCTTC. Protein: CASSLEGLNEQFF.

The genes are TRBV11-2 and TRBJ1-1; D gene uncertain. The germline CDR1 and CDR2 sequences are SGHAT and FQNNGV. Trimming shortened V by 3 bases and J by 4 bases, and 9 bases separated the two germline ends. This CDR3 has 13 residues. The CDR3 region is CASSFGRGTEAFF. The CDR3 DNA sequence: TGTGCCAGCAGCTTCGGCAGAGGCACTGAAGCTTTCTTT.

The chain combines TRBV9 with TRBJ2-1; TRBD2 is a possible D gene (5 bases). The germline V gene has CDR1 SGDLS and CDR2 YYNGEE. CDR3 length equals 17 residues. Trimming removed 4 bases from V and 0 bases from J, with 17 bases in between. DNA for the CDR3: TGTGCCAGCAGCCGAGGGAGTCCCGTCGGCTCCTACAATGAGCAGTTCTTC. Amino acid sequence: CASSRGSPVGSYNEQFF.

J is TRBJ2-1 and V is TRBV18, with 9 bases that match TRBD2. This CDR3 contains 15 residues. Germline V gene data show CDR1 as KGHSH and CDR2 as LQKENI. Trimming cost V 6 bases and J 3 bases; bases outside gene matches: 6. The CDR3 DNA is TGTGCCAGCTCCCCAAGCGGGGGGTTCTACAATGAGCAGTTCTTC. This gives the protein CASSPSGGFYNEQFF.

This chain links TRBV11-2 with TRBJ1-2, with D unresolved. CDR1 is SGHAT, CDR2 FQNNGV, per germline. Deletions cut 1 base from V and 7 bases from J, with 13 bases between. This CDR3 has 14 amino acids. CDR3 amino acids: CASSLVRVSGGYTF. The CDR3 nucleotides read TGTGCCAGCAGCTTAGTGCGCGTCTCCGGTGGCTACACCTTC.

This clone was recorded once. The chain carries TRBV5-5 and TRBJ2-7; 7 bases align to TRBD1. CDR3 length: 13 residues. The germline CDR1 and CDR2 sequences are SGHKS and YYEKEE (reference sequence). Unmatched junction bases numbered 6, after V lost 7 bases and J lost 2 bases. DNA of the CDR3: TGTGCCAGCTCCGAAGGGGGCGCCTACGAGCAGTACTTC. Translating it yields CASSEGGAYEQYF.

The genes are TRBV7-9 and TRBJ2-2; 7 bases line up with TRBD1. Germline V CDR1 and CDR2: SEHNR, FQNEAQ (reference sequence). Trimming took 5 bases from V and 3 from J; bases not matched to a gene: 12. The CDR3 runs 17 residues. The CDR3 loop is CASSLSLGQVYTGELFF. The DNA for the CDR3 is TGTGCCAGCAGCCTCTCCTTAGGACAGGTGTACACCGGGGAGCTGTTTTTT.

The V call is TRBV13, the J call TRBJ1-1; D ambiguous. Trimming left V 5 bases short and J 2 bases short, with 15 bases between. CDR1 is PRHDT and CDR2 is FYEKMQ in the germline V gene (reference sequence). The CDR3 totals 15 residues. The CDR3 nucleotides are TGTGCCAGCAGCCTCAATACGGGGAAAAACACTGAAGCTTTCTTT. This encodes CASSLNTGKNTEAFF.

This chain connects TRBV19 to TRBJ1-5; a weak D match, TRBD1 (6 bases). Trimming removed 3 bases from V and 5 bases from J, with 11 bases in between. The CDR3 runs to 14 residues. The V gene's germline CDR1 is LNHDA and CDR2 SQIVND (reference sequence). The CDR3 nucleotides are TGTGCCAGTAGTATTCAGGGGTTGGATCAGCCCCAGCATTTT. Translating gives CASSIQGLDQPQHF.

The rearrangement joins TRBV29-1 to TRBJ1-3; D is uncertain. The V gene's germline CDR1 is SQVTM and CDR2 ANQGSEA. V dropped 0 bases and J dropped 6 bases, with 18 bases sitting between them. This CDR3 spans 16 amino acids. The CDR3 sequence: CSVEDLTPHSENTIYF. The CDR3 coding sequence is TGCAGCGTTGAAGATCTTACGCCCCACTCCGAAAACACCATATATTTT.

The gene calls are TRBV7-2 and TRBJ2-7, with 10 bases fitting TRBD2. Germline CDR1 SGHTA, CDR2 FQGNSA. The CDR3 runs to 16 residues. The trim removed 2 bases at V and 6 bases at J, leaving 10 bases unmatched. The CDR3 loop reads CASSLLAGDFGSEQYF. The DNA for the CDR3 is TGTGCCAGCAGCTTACTAGCGGGGGACTTTGGGAGCGAGCAGTACTTC.

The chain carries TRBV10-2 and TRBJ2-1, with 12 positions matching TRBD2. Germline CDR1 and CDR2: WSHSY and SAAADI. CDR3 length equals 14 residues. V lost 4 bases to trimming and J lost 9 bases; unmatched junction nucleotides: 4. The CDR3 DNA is TGCGCCAGCAGTGGGCTAGCGGGAGGGCTTGAGCAGTTCTTC. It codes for CASSGLAGGLEQFF.

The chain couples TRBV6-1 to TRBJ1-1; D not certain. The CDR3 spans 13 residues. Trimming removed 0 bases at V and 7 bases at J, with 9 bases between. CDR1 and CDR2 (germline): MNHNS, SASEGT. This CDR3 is CASSEAVLGEAFF. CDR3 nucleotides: TGTGCCAGCAGTGAAGCGGTTCTCGGTGAAGCTTTCTTT.